This passage covers 25 T cell receptor beta chains from one sample sequenced in a study of blood T cells in healthy people across ages. Using a J-beta primer mix together with a sample-barcoded 5' primer, a second PCR was run for roughly 7 to 11 cycles. TCRdb recomputed calls from the 5' RACE reads with MiXCR, one row per CDR3 protein. Of some 1.6 million distinct CDR3 sequences listed, about 35% are singletons. The source material was blood. These receptors all stem from a woman in her 30s in good health.

The chain combines TRBV20-1 with TRBJ2-7, with TRBD1 as a possible D gene (6 bases). Between the trimmed V and J ends, which lost 5 bases and 0 bases, there was a span of 29 bases. This CDR3 is built from 19 residues. Germline CDR1 and CDR2: DFQATT and SNEGSKA (reference sequence). CDR3 coding DNA: TGCAGTGCTCTCTCGTTCCGATGGGACACCAATACTAGCTCCTACGAGCAGTACTTC. This translates into CSALSFRWDTNTSSYEQYF.

In its sample, this clonotype was seen a few times. The CDR3 DNA follows: TGTGCCAGTTCCTACAGTGCGAACACTGAAGCTTTCTTT. This translates into CASSYSANTEAFF. V usage is TRBV6-5 and J usage is TRBJ1-1; no definite D call. The CDR3 is made up of 13 amino acids. Looked up from germline, CDR1 is MNHEY and CDR2 is SVGAGI. V was clipped by 9 bases and J by 1 base, with 12 bases between them.

The J gene is TRBJ2-7, the V gene TRBV12-3 or TRBV12-4; tentative D call: TRBD1 (6 bases). CDR3 length equals 14 residues. The V end was cut by 5 bases, the J end by 2 bases, with 13 bases between. As DNA, the CDR3 is TGTGCCAGCAGTGCAAAGACAGGACCCTACGAGCAGTACTTC. It translates to CASSAKTGPYEQYF.

This clonotype was seen a handful of times. The rearrangement uses TRBV12-3 or TRBV12-4 and TRBJ2-7, with TRBD2 as a possible D gene (5 bases). The CDR3 has 15 residues. The germline V and J ends were trimmed by 3 bases and 1 base, with 13 bases remaining between them. CDR3 DNA sequence: TGTGCCAGCAGTTTCTCGGGGATGCGGTCCTACGAGCAGTACTTC. Translated, it gives CASSFSGMRSYEQYF.

As DNA, the CDR3 is TGTGCCAGCAGTTTACTGGACGGGAACACCGGGGAGCTGTTTTTT. This gives the protein CASSLLDGNTGELFF. The V call is TRBV28, the J call TRBJ2-2; D ambiguous. This CDR3 is 15 amino acids long. V lost 2 bases, J lost 1 base, and 8 bases lay in between. Germline CDR1 MDHEN, CDR2 SYDVKM. The full variable domain, rest sourced from reference TRBV28 and TRBJ2-2, is DVKVTQSSRYLVKRTGEKVFLECVQDMDHENMFWYRQDPGLGLRLIYFSYDVKMKEKGDIPEGYSVSREKKERFSLILESASTNQTSMYLCASSLLDGNTGELFFGEGSRLTVL.

This clonotype has ten or more counts. The V call is TRBV20-1, the J call TRBJ1-5; 8 bases fit TRBD1. CDR3 length: 16 amino acids. V gave up 5 bases and J gave up 3 bases; unmatched junction bases: 12. Germline lookup yields CDR1 DFQATT and CDR2 SNEGSKA (reference sequence). CDR3 nucleotides: TGCAGTGCTGCAGTCAGGGGGCGGAGGAACAATCAGCCCCAGCATTTT. Its protein product is CSAAVRGRRNNQPQHF.

This clonotype was counted at least ten times. This chain links TRBV20-1 with TRBJ1-1, with TRBD1 matching over 8 bases. From germline, CDR1 is DFQATT and CDR2 SNEGSKA (reference sequence). This CDR3 has 16 residues. With V trimmed by 4 bases and J by 7 bases, 17 bases remained unmatched. CDR3 loop: CSATSPQFTGGLEAFF. CDR3 bases: TGCAGTGCTACTAGCCCACAATTTACAGGGGGACTTGAAGCTTTCTTT.

In this sample, this clonotype turned up once. V usage is TRBV5-1 and J usage is TRBJ2-5; TRBD2 agrees at 11 bases. The germline CDR1 and CDR2 sequences are SGHRS and YFSETQ. The CDR3 loop spans 16 amino acids. V shed 3 bases, J shed 2 bases, and the junction held 6 bases outside the gene matches. CDR3 residues: CASSSLGTSGQETQYF. The CDR3 nucleotides read TGCGCCAGCAGCTCGTTAGGGACTAGCGGTCAAGAGACCCAGTACTTC.

The rearrangement uses TRBV11-2 and TRBJ2-4; 10 bases map to TRBD2. CDR1 is SGHAT and CDR2 is FQNNGV in the germline V gene. This CDR3 is 14 amino acids long. Unmatched junction bases numbered 12, after V lost 4 bases and J lost 15 bases. This CDR3 is CASSSPRLAGYTYF. CDR3 DNA sequence: TGTGCCAGCAGCTCCCCCCGACTAGCGGGCTACACGTACTTC.

This clonotype was seen just once. The chain employs TRBV7-9 and TRBJ2-1, with 8 bases identical to TRBD1. CDR1 is SEHNR, CDR2 FQNEAQ, per germline (reference sequence). The CDR3 runs to 13 residues. Trimming at V came to 5 bases and at J to 10 bases, leaving 7 bases not matched to a gene. The DNA of the CDR3 is TGTGCCAGCAGCCCCGGACAGGGCGAGGAGCAGTTCTTC. Residues: CASSPGQGEEQFF.

The rearrangement links TRBV9 to TRBJ1-2; D might be TRBD1 (5 bases). Germline V gene lookup returns CDR1 SGDLS and CDR2 YYNGEE. V lost 6 bases and J lost 1, with 19 bases in between. The CDR3 covers 16 residues. CDR3: CASTPSISRGNYGYTF. The CDR3 nucleotides read TGTGCCAGCACACCCAGCATTTCTAGGGGTAACTATGGCTACACCTTC.

This clonotype occurred a few times. This chain links TRBV20-1 with TRBJ1-5, with 10 nucleotides matching TRBD1. J gave up 2 bases and V 4 bases, and 14 bases lay outside the gene matches. The CDR3 has 18 residues. The germline V gene encodes CDR1 DFQATT and CDR2 SNEGSKA (reference sequence). CDR3 loop: CSAKLRDRGSLGNQPQHF. In DNA, the CDR3 is TGCAGTGCTAAACTCCGGGACAGGGGTTCGTTAGGCAATCAGCCCCAGCATTTT.

This clonotype was recorded a few times. This chain connects TRBV4-1 to TRBJ1-1; 7 bases fit TRBD1. The germline gives CDR1 MGHRA, CDR2 YSYEKL. V dropped 4 bases and J dropped 1; count of bases not matched to a gene: 6. This CDR3 has 15 residues. CDR3: CASSPGQFTNTEAFF. CDR3 DNA sequence: TGCGCCAGCAGCCCGGGACAGTTTACGAACACTGAAGCTTTCTTT.

This clonotype was counted only a few times. The chain is built from TRBV5-5 and TRBJ2-7, with 8 bases that match TRBD1. The CDR3 length is 11 residues. Germline V gene sequence: CDR1 SGHKS, CDR2 YYEKEE (reference sequence). J gave up 4 bases and V 8 bases, and 2 bases lay outside the gene matches. CDR3 protein: CARRQGYEQYF. As DNA, the CDR3 is TGTGCCAGACGACAGGGGTACGAGCAGTACTTC. The variable domain in full, with the rest retrieved from reference TRBV5-5 and TRBJ2-7, is DAGVTQSPTHLIKTRGQQVTLRCSPISGHKSVSWYQQVLGQGPQFIFQYYEKEERGRGNFPDRFSARQFPNYSSELNVNALLLGDSALYLCARRQGYEQYFGPGTRLTVT.

The chain carries TRBV20-1 and TRBJ2-1, with a tentative D call TRBD1 (5 bases). Per the germline V gene, CDR1 is DFQATT and CDR2 is SNEGSKA (reference sequence). CDR3 length: 15 residues. V was cut by 3 bases and J by 2 bases, with 14 bases left in between. The CDR3, as DNA: TGCAGTGCTAGGCCCAGGCAGGGTACCTACAATGAGCAGTTCTTC. Translating it yields CSARPRQGTYNEQFF.

V and J are TRBV7-2 and TRBJ2-7, with TRBD1 as a possible D gene (6 bases). Trimming pared 7 bases from V and 7 bases from J, leaving 20 bases between. This CDR3 spans 14 amino acids. Germline CDR1 reads SGHTA; CDR2 reads FQGNSA. The CDR3 protein is CASIPDPTGIEQYF. As DNA, the CDR3 is TGTGCCAGCATCCCAGACCCGACAGGAATTGAGCAGTACTTC.

This clonotype was seen only a few times. V usage is TRBV20-1 and J usage is TRBJ1-2; no clear D. Germline V gives CDR1 DFQATT, CDR2 SNEGSKA (reference sequence). The germline V and J ends were trimmed by 4 bases and 3 bases, with 6 bases remaining between them. CDR3 length: 11 residues. The CDR3 loop is CSAKGDYGYTF. The DNA for the CDR3 is TGCAGTGCTAAGGGAGACTATGGCTACACCTTC.

This clonotype was seen at least ten times. V gene TRBV29-1 combines with J gene TRBJ2-7; 7 nucleotides match TRBD1. Germline CDR1 reads SQVTM; CDR2 reads ANQGSEA. The CDR3 covers 12 residues. J gave up 3 bases and V 7 bases, and 6 bases lay outside the gene matches. The CDR3 sequence: CSAGDSYYEQYF. CDR3 DNA sequence: TGCAGCGCCGGGGACAGCTACTACGAGCAGTACTTC.

The chain has TRBV20-1 and TRBJ2-3, with 8 bases identical to TRBD1. Per the germline V gene, CDR1 is DFQATT and CDR2 is SNEGSKA (reference sequence). CDR3 length: 15 residues. The J segment lost 3 bases and the V segment lost 3 bases, leaving 8 bases of the junction unmatched. The CDR3 is CSARDRVIGTDTQYF. For the CDR3, the DNA is TGCAGTGCTAGGGACAGGGTCATTGGTACAGATACGCAGTATTTT.

Many counts were recorded for this clonotype. As DNA, the CDR3 is TGTGCCAGCAGCCTGGGACTAGCGGGGAACACCGGGGAGCTGTTTTTT. Encoded protein: CASSLGLAGNTGELFF. This chain connects TRBV7-7 to TRBJ2-2; 12 bases fit TRBD2. CDR1 and CDR2 (germline): SSHAT, FNYEAQ (reference sequence). Losses at the gene ends were 5 bases for V and 1 base for J; bases not matched to a gene: 2. The CDR3 spans 16 residues.

The chain recombines TRBV7-8 with TRBJ1-2; 11 bases line up with TRBD1. The junction had 4 bases not matched to a gene; V was cut back by 1 base and J by 3 bases. The CDR3 consists of 16 residues. Germline CDR1 SGHVS, CDR2 FQNEAQ. The CDR3 sequence: CASSLGTGGVDYGYTF. CDR3 nucleotides: TGTGCCAGCAGCTTAGGGACAGGGGGCGTCGACTATGGCTACACCTTC.

As regards this clonotype: An end of the junction differs from the germline gene, which may be a read error. The chain recombines TRBV20-1 with TRBJ2-2, with 9 bases that match TRBD2. Germline-derived CDR1 and CDR2 are DFQATT and SNEGSKA (reference sequence). The CDR3 is 16 residues long. Here the CDR3 reads CSTRVAGGPESGELFF. CDR3 nucleotides: TGCAGTACTAGAGTCGCGGGAGGGCCCGAGTCCGGGGAGCTGTTTTTT.

This chain connects TRBV6-2 or TRBV6-3 to TRBJ1-3; D gene uncertain. The V gene lost 6 bases and the J gene lost 0 bases, with 9 bases spanning the gap. The CDR3 extends over 14 amino acids. Per germline, CDR1 MNHEY and CDR2 SVGEGT. This CDR3 reads CASSPGVSGNTIYF. The CDR3 bases are TGTGCCAGCAGCCCCGGGGTCTCTGGAAACACCATATATTTT.

The genes are TRBV5-1 and TRBJ2-3; the D gene is possibly TRBD2 (5 bases). The length of the CDR3 is 16 residues. V was shortened by 0 bases and J by 2 bases, with 13 bases between the two germline ends. CDR1 is SGHRS and CDR2 is YFSETQ in the germline V gene. This CDR3 reads CASSLAVEDLTDTQYF. CDR3 DNA: TGCGCCAGCAGCTTGGCCGTGGAGGACCTCACAGATACGCAGTATTTT.

The chain links TRBV24-1 to TRBJ2-1, with 9 bases identical to TRBD1. This CDR3 region has 14 residues. Germline CDR1 and CDR2: KGHDR and SFDVKD. J was trimmed by 9 bases and V by 7 bases; bases with no gene match: 9. The CDR3 is CATSPWDRAGEQFF. CDR3 DNA sequence: TGTGCCACCAGCCCCTGGGACAGGGCGGGTGAGCAGTTCTTC.